This passage covers 21 T cell receptor beta chains from one sample sequenced in a study of cytomegalovirus exposure and HLA in healthy donors (dated by TCRdb to 2016 to 2017). Library method: the immunoSEQ multiplex PCR assay. For the multiplex PCR, a mixture combining 60 forward primers for TCR Vbeta segments and 13 reverse primers for TCR Jbeta segments was used. Entries here come from immuneACCESS through TCRdb and include only in-frame sequences with V and J called. Some clones fail to appear in such tables; in the studies checked, an unresolved V gene covers under half of the shortfall, and the cause of the remainder is unknown. This sample is represented by some 170,000 clones; around 79% of them were singletons. The top ten clonotypes cover roughly 2% of the sample. Sample: PBMCs. The source of these receptors is a middle-aged man in good health and CMV-seronegative.

V and J are TRBV5-5 and TRBJ2-7; 8 nucleotides align to TRBD1. The CDR3 length is 18 residues. CDR1 is SGHKS, CDR2 YYEKEE, per germline (reference sequence). V lost 4 bases to trimming and J lost 3 bases; unmatched junction nucleotides: 18. CDR3 sequence reads: CASSGLIADRVVNYEQYF. In DNA, the CDR3 is TGTGCCAGCAGCGGACTTATTGCGGACAGGGTAGTAAACTACGAGCAGTACTTC. The full variable domain, its missing parts supplied by reference TRBV5-5 and TRBJ2-7, is DAGVTQSPTHLIKTRGQQVTLRCSPISGHKSVSWYQQVLGQGPQFIFQYYEKEERGRGNFPDRFSARQFPNYSSELNVNALLLGDSALYLCASSGLIADRVVNYEQYFGPGTRLTVT.

In this sample, this clone turned up a few times. This chain joins TRBV5-1 and TRBJ2-1; 14 nucleotides agree with TRBD2. The CDR3 sequence is 17 residues long. J lost 7 bases, V lost 4 bases, and 10 bases had no gene match. CDR1 is SGHRS, CDR2 YFSETQ, per germline. The chain's CDR3 is CASSPGLAGGLVNEQFF. CDR3 DNA: TGCGCCAGCAGCCCAGGACTAGCGGGAGGTTTGGTAAATGAGCAGTTCTTC.

The chain links TRBV10-3 to TRBJ2-7, with 9 bases lining up with TRBD1. Germline V gene sequence: CDR1 ENHRY, CDR2 SYGVKD. The V gene end was trimmed by 4 bases and the J gene end by 4 bases; junction bases not matched to a gene: 8. This CDR3 spans 15 amino acids. The CDR3 sequence is CAISGAGTGPYEQYF. Here the CDR3 DNA reads TGTGCCATCAGTGGGGCCGGGACAGGGCCTTACGAGCAGTACTTC.

The V call is TRBV9, the J call TRBJ2-1; TRBD2 matches at 9 bases. Per the germline V gene, CDR1 is SGDLS and CDR2 is YYNGEE. Trimming took 4 bases from V and 3 from J; bases not matched to a gene: 17. The CDR3 is 19 residues long. DNA for the CDR3: TGTGCCAGCAGCCCGCCCGGGGGGGCTAGCGGGAATCTCTACAATGAGCAGTTCTTC. Translation gives CASSPPGGASGNLYNEQFF. The full variable domain, in which reference TRBV9 and TRBJ2-1 provide the parts outside the CDR3, is DSGVTQTPKHLITATGQRVTLRCSPRSGDLSVYWYQQSLDQGLQFLIQYYNGEERAKGNILERFSAQQFPDLHSELNLSSLELGDSALYFCASSPPGGASGNLYNEQFFGPGTRLTVL.

The V gene is TRBV5-5, the J gene TRBJ2-7; D not resolved. This CDR3 comprises 11 residues. Germline V lookup: CDR1 SGHKS, CDR2 YYEKEE (reference sequence). V lost 2 bases and J 5 bases, leaving 5 bases between the germline ends. In DNA, the CDR3 is TGTGCCAGCAGCTTCGTCCACGAGCAGTACTTC. The encoded protein is CASSFVHEQYF.

The V gene is TRBV11-2, the J gene TRBJ1-2; 9 bases match TRBD1. The CDR3 has 15 amino acids. Germline V gene lookup returns CDR1 SGHAT and CDR2 FQNNGV. V gave up 3 bases and J gave up 0 bases; unmatched junction bases: 2. CDR3 DNA: TGTGCCAGCAGCTTCGGGACAGGGACTAACTATGGCTACACCTTC. Translation gives CASSFGTGTNYGYTF.

This chain connects TRBV5-6 to TRBJ1-1; no reliable D call. Trimming cost V 4 bases and J 1 base, with 11 bases left between them. Germline assignment: CDR1 SGHDT and CDR2 YYEEEE. The CDR3 sequence is 14 residues long. Here the CDR3 reads CASSPLWQNTEAFF. DNA of the CDR3: TGTGCCAGCAGCCCCCTGTGGCAGAACACTGAAGCTTTCTTT.

The rearrangement joins TRBV19 to TRBJ2-7; TRBD1 aligns across 7 bases. Germline assignment: CDR1 LNHDA and CDR2 SQIVND (reference sequence). The CDR3 totals 13 residues. The V gene end was trimmed by 5 bases and the J gene end by 5 bases; junction bases not matched to a gene: 6. The CDR3: CASSGYDRDEQYF. The CDR3 nucleotides are TGTGCCAGTAGTGGGTACGACAGGGACGAGCAGTACTTC. The whole variable domain, filled in from reference TRBV19 and TRBJ2-7, reads DGGITQSPKYLFRKEGQNVTLSCEQNLNHDAMYWYRQDPGQGLRLIYYSQIVNDFQKGDIAEGYSVSREKKESFPLTVTSAQKNPTAFYLCASSGYDRDEQYFGPGTRLTVT.

The V gene is TRBV27, the J gene TRBJ2-7; 9 nucleotides match TRBD1. Germline CDR1 and CDR2: MNHEY and SMNVEV (reference sequence). This CDR3 has 13 residues. V shed 7 bases, J shed 2 bases, and the junction held 3 bases outside the gene matches. CDR3 nucleotides: TGTGCCAGCAAAAGGACAGGGGCCTACGAGCAGTACTTC. Its protein is CASKRTGAYEQYF.

The chain has TRBV11-2 and TRBJ2-5, with 9 bases lining up with TRBD2. Trimming at V came to 6 bases and at J to 4 bases, leaving 18 bases not matched to a gene. The CDR3 loop spans 18 amino acids. CDR1 and CDR2 (germline): SGHAT, FQNNGV. DNA of the CDR3: TGTGCCAGCAGGGTCCTAGCTAGAGCGGGAGGATCTGGAGAGACCCAGTACTTC. It codes for CASRVLARAGGSGETQYF.

This clone occurred a few times. The V gene is TRBV7-8, the J gene TRBJ2-2; tentative D call: TRBD2 (5 bases). This CDR3 is 16 amino acids long. V was clipped by 5 bases and J by 0 bases, with 13 bases between them. Germline loops: CDR1 SGHVS, CDR2 FQNEAQ. The CDR3 DNA sequence: TGTGCCAGCAGCCAAGCGGATTTCGCGAACACCGGGGAGCTGTTTTTT. Protein: CASSQADFANTGELFF.

In nucleotides, the CDR3 is TGTGCCAGCAGCTTCGGAAACAGCGGCTCCTACGAGCAGTACTTC. Translating it yields CASSFGNSGSYEQYF. The chain has TRBV5-5 and TRBJ2-7; D is possibly TRBD2 (5 bases). The CDR3 has 15 amino acids. Trimming shortened V by 2 bases and J by 0 bases, and 12 bases separated the two germline ends. The germline V gene has CDR1 SGHKS and CDR2 YYEKEE (reference sequence).

Written as DNA, the CDR3 is TGTGCCAGCAGCCCCATAGGGGAGGAACGGGAGACCCAGTACTTC. This encodes CASSPIGEERETQYF. The gene calls are TRBV2 and TRBJ2-5; possibly TRBD2 for D (6 bases). The CDR3 loop spans 15 amino acids. The V end lost 6 bases, the J end lost 5 bases, and 19 bases lay between the germline ends. The V gene's germline CDR1 is SNHLY and CDR2 FYNNEI.

J is TRBJ2-7 and V is TRBV30, with D maybe TRBD1 (6 bases). The V end lost 0 bases, the J end lost 4 bases, and 28 bases lay between the germline ends. In germline, CDR1 is GTSNPN, CDR2 SVGIG (reference sequence). CDR3 length equals 19 residues. The CDR3, as DNA: TGTGCCTGGAGTGTACTATTCCTCGGGACATCACTCAGAGGGTACGAGCAGTACTTC. As protein: CAWSVLFLGTSLRGYEQYF.

The chain employs TRBV9 and TRBJ2-7; D may be TRBD1 (5 bases). Germline CDR1 reads SGDLS; CDR2 reads YYNGEE. The CDR3 runs to 15 residues. The V gene lost 0 bases and the J gene lost 0 bases, with 10 bases spanning the gap. CDR3 bases: TGTGCCAGCAGCGTAGAGCCAGGGAACTCCTACGAGCAGTACTTC. This translates into CASSVEPGNSYEQYF. Full variable domain (remainder filled in from reference TRBV9 and TRBJ2-7): DSGVTQTPKHLITATGQRVTLRCSPRSGDLSVYWYQQSLDQGLQFLIQYYNGEERAKGNILERFSAQQFPDLHSELNLSSLELGDSALYFCASSVEPGNSYEQYFGPGTRLTVT.

This chain joins TRBV9 and TRBJ2-1, with 9 bases matching TRBD2. This CDR3 has 16 amino acids. CDR1 is SGDLS, CDR2 YYNGEE, per germline. The trim removed 0 bases at V and 3 bases at J, leaving 4 bases unmatched. In DNA, the CDR3 is TGTGCCAGCAGCGTAGGGACTAGCGAATTCTACAATGAGCAGTTCTTC. Translated: CASSVGTSEFYNEQFF.

This chain links TRBV5-4 with TRBJ1-2, with 8 bases that match TRBD1. V shed 0 bases, J shed 7 bases, and the junction held 11 bases outside the gene matches. There are 16 residues in the CDR3. Germline V CDR1 and CDR2: SGHNT, YYREEE (reference sequence). The DNA of the CDR3 is TGTGCCAGCAGCTTGGACCAGACAGGGGACAGCGGTGGCTACACCTTC. It specifies CASSLDQTGDSGGYTF.

The chain joins TRBV28 to TRBJ2-5; TRBD2 matches 11 bases. Germline CDR1 MDHEN, CDR2 SYDVKM. Trimming removed 2 bases from V and 2 bases from J; junction bases left unmatched: 10. The CDR3 runs to 18 residues. In DNA, the CDR3 is TGTGCCAGCAGTTTACCTAGCCTACTAGCGGGGGTACAAGAGACCCAGTACTTC. Its translation is CASSLPSLLAGVQETQYF.

This clone appeared once. The chain carries TRBV29-1 and TRBJ2-3, with 11 bases lining up with TRBD2. The V segment lost 0 bases and the J segment 5 bases; nucleotides outside the gene matches: 4. CDR1 and CDR2 from the germline V gene are SQVTM and ANQGSEA. CDR3 length: 15 amino acids. The CDR3 sequence is CSVEELAGVGDTQYF. For the CDR3, the DNA is TGCAGCGTTGAAGAACTAGCGGGAGTAGGAGATACGCAGTATTTT.

V usage is TRBV21-1 and J usage is TRBJ2-7; the DNA was not compared with TRBD1, the D call given in the table. TRBV21-1 is a pseudogene. The CDR3 runs to 14 residues. The CDR3 region is CASSRRDSSYEQYF. CDR3 DNA: TGTGCCAGCAGCAGACGGGACAGCTCCTACGAGCAGTACTTC.

The chain couples TRBV7-9 to TRBJ1-6; D is perhaps TRBD1 (6 bases). Germline CDR1 is SEHNR and CDR2 is FQNEAQ (reference sequence). The CDR3 has 14 amino acids. V shed 5 bases and J shed 10 bases, with 15 bases lying between them. The CDR3 coding sequence is TGTGCCAGCAGCCCTTCAGGGGACGGATCACCCCTCCACTTT. It translates to CASSPSGDGSPLHF.